This TCR beta chain was sequenced for a study of technical replicates of blood from several donors. Sequencing was performed with immunoSEQ multiplex PCR; in TCRdb, only in-frame clones are kept and a portion is missing. This table holds about 89,000 clones, around 95% found once. The CDR3 totals 16 residues. V gave up 5 bases and J gave up 2 bases; unmatched junction bases: 6. Germline CDR1 is MNHEY and CDR2 is SMNVEV (reference sequence). Sequencing was done on a sample of T cells isolated from PBMCs. The sequence was collected from a human donor in good health. The chain carries TRBV27 and TRBJ2-3; 11 bases match TRBD2. The CDR3: CASSVGLAGTTDTQYF. In nucleotides, the CDR3 is TGTGCCAGCAGTGTAGGACTAGCGGGTACCACAGATACGCAGTATTTT.